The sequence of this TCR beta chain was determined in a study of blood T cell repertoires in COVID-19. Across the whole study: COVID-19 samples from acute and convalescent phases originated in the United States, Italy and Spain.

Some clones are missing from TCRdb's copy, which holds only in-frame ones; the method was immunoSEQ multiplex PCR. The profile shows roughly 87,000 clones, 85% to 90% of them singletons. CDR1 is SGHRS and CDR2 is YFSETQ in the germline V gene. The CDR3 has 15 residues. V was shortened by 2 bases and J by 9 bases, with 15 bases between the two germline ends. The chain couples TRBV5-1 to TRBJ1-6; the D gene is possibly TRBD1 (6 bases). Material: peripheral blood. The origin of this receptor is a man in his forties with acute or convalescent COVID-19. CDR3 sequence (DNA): TGCGCCAGCAGCTTTCGGGGGGAGGACAGTTCACCCCTCCACTTT. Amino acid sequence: CASSFRGEDSSPLHF.